In its sample, the clone carrying this TCR beta chain was seen many times. These data belong to a study of T cells in Graves' hyperthyroidism and ophthalmopathy. On the study more broadly: Before treatment of any kind, peripheral blood was taken at initial diagnosis.

Regions amplified from RNA transcripts were the TCR beta CDR3 regions. When the TCR CDR3 underwent first-round RT-PCR, the HTBI primer set was used. TCRdb reanalysed the multiplex PCR reads using MiXCR and keeps one entry per CDR3 protein. Of 75,000 to 100,000 distinct CDR3 sequences in the sample, 51% were seen once. Lactation, pregnancy, other autoimmune disease or uncontrolled infection led to exclusion of patients. The sequence derives from a woman aged 40 to 50 with Graves' hyperthyroidism. The specimen sequenced was blood.

CDR3 bases: TGTGCCAGCAGGGAAACGGGGACGGCGAACAATCAGCCCCAGCATTTT. This translates into CASRETGTANNQPQHF. This chain links TRBV6-5 with TRBJ1-5; maybe TRBD1 (5 bases). The V end was cut by 6 bases, the J end by 3 bases, with 18 bases between. The germline CDR1 and CDR2 sequences are MNHEY and SVGAGI. CDR3 length: 16 residues.